This passage covers 18 T cell receptor beta chains from one sample sequenced in a study of blood T cell repertoires in COVID-19. This table comes from immunoSEQ multiplex PCR, and its TCRdb copy is limited to in-frame clones, with some not included. Among roughly 190,000 clones, 80% to 90% were seen once, and the ten largest hold approximately 2.9%. The sequenced sample consisted of peripheral blood. The receptors stem from a man aged 50-59 years with active or convalescent COVID-19.

The gene calls are TRBV29-1 and TRBJ1-2; D possibly corresponds to TRBD1 (6 bases). The CDR3 loop spans 12 amino acids. V was clipped by 5 bases and J by 1 base, with 8 bases between them. Germline V gene sequence: CDR1 SQVTM, CDR2 ANQGSEA. The CDR3: CSVWTVNYGYTF. DNA of the CDR3: TGCAGCGTTTGGACAGTTAACTATGGCTACACCTTC.

This clone was observed a handful of times. The chain carries TRBV29-1 and TRBJ2-2, with D maybe TRBD2 (6 bases). Per germline, CDR1 SQVTM and CDR2 ANQGSEA. The V and J ends lost 1 base and 1 base respectively, with 13 bases between them. The CDR3 consists of 16 residues. The DNA for the CDR3 is TGCAGCGTTGAAGGGCGGGGAGGTTTGAACACCGGGGAGCTGTTTTTT. Its protein is CSVEGRGGLNTGELFF.

The V call is TRBV5-5, the J call TRBJ2-1; D call uncertain. The CDR3 is made up of 16 amino acids. V was trimmed by 0 bases and J by 8 bases, leaving 18 bases between them. Germline V gene sequence: CDR1 SGHKS, CDR2 YYEKEE (reference sequence). The CDR3 reads CASSLGRAPESHEQFF. The CDR3 DNA follows: TGTGCCAGCAGCTTGGGGAGAGCCCCCGAGTCCCATGAGCAGTTCTTC.

The chain employs TRBV6-1 and TRBJ1-1; D is possibly TRBD1 (5 bases). V lost 3 bases to trimming and J lost 8 bases, with 13 bases between them. This CDR3 has 13 amino acids. In germline, CDR1 is MNHNS, CDR2 SASEGT. In nucleotides, the CDR3 is TGTGCCAGCAGTGAGCCCGGGACTCACGAAGCTTTCTTT. Residues: CASSEPGTHEAFF.

For this clone: Different DNA sequences within this sample yield the same CDR3. V and J are TRBV3-1 (or the pseudogene TRBV3-2) and TRBJ1-1, with TRBD1 identical over 7 bases. The V and J ends lost 3 bases and 1 base, in that order; junction bases with no gene match: 5. The CDR3 runs 15 residues. Germline-derived CDR1 and CDR2 are LGHDT and YNNKEL (reference sequence). The CDR3 protein is CASSHRQGSNTEAFF. In DNA, the CDR3 is TGTGCCAGCAGCCACCGACAGGGATCGAACACTGAAGCTTTCTTT.

The chain uses TRBV28 and TRBJ2-3; 11 bases align to TRBD2. Losses at the gene ends were 6 bases for V and 0 bases for J; bases not matched to a gene: 11. The CDR3 spans 18 residues. Per the germline V gene, CDR1 is MDHEN and CDR2 is SYDVKM. CDR3 nucleotides: TGTGCCAGCAGCACGGTAGCGGGAGGGGGGACTAGCACAGATACGCAGTATTTT. Translating gives CASSTVAGGGTSTDTQYF.

This chain uses TRBV4-1 with TRBJ2-1; D perhaps matches TRBD1 (6 bases). Trimming stripped 1 base from V and 8 bases from J, with 15 bases between. Per germline, CDR1 MGHRA and CDR2 YSYEKL. There are 15 residues in the CDR3. Here the CDR3 reads CASSQGIIRGHEQFF. The CDR3 DNA reads TGCGCCAGCAGCCAAGGAATAATCAGGGGCCATGAGCAGTTCTTC.

The chain recombines TRBV5-1 with TRBJ1-2, with TRBD1 identical over 11 bases. The CDR3 loop spans 15 amino acids. Germline V lookup: CDR1 SGHRS, CDR2 YFSETQ. The V and J ends lost 2 bases and 3 bases, in that order; junction bases with no gene match: 3. The CDR3 protein is CASSFGQGADYGYTF. Written as DNA, the CDR3 is TGCGCCAGCAGCTTTGGACAGGGGGCAGACTATGGCTACACCTTC.

V is TRBV5-1 and J is TRBJ1-2, with 9 bases identical to TRBD1. Germline trimming cut 3 bases from V and 8 bases from J; bases unmatched to any gene: 8. The germline V gene has CDR1 SGHRS and CDR2 YFSETQ. The CDR3 consists of 14 residues. The CDR3 DNA reads TGCGCCAGCAGCTCCTCCGGGACAGGGATGGGCTACACCTTC. Its translation is CASSSSGTGMGYTF.

J is TRBJ2-1 and V is TRBV18; the D gene is possibly TRBD2 (6 bases). Looked up from germline, CDR1 is KGHSH and CDR2 is LQKENI. This CDR3 has 17 amino acids. Trimming cost V 1 base and J 2 bases, with 15 bases left between them. The CDR3 spells CASSPLPRGSTYNEQFF. The CDR3 bases are TGTGCCAGCTCACCACTCCCTCGGGGGTCGACCTACAATGAGCAGTTCTTC.

The chain uses TRBV6-2 or TRBV6-3 and TRBJ1-1; 8 bases align to TRBD1. CDR3 length equals 14 residues. CDR1 and CDR2 (germline): MNHEY, SVGEGT. The J segment lost 3 bases and the V segment lost 3 bases, leaving 3 bases of the junction unmatched. CDR3 in DNA: TGTGCCAGCAGTTATGGGACAGGCTACACTGAAGCTTTCTTT. Residues: CASSYGTGYTEAFF.

The chain employs TRBV5-8 and TRBJ1-4; TRBD1 matches 12 bases. CDR3 length equals 19 residues. The V gene's germline CDR1 is SGHTS and CDR2 YDEGEE. V was clipped by 4 bases and J by 2 bases; unmatched bases: 12. CDR3 sequence (DNA): TGTGCCAGCAGCCAAGGCCCCGGGACAGGGGGCCGGACTAATGAAAAACTGTTTTTT. Translated: CASSQGPGTGGRTNEKLFF.

V usage is TRBV7-6 and J usage is TRBJ1-5, with a possible D match to TRBD1 (6 bases). The CDR3 contains 15 residues. The V gene lost 5 bases and the J gene lost 5 bases, with 16 bases spanning the gap. From germline, CDR1 is SGHVS and CDR2 FNYEAQ. This chain's CDR3 is CASSRNWGPDQPQHF. The CDR3 bases are TGTGCCAGCAGCCGGAATTGGGGGCCGGATCAGCCCCAGCATTTT.

The CDR3 reads CASSWGSGGYTGELFF. The CDR3 DNA sequence: TGCGCCAGCAGCTGGGGATCAGGGGGGTACACCGGGGAGCTGTTTTTT. The chain links TRBV5-1 to TRBJ2-2, with D perhaps TRBD1 (7 bases). V was pared by 3 bases and J by 3 bases, with 15 bases between. CDR1 is SGHRS and CDR2 is YFSETQ in the germline V gene. The CDR3 runs 16 residues.

Comment on this clone: Different DNA sequences within this sample yield the same CDR3. The chain combines TRBV2 with TRBJ1-2, with D tentatively TRBD1 (5 bases). Germline V gene lookup returns CDR1 SNHLY and CDR2 FYNNEI. The CDR3 has 14 amino acids. V was shortened by 3 bases and J by 4 bases, with 12 bases between the two germline ends. The CDR3 here is CASSEGRRGYGYTF. The CDR3 DNA reads as TGTGCCAGCAGTGAGGGACGGAGGGGCTATGGCTACACCTTC.

The chain recombines TRBV9 with TRBJ2-1; 10 bases are a match to TRBD1. The CDR3 consists of 16 residues. V lost 4 bases to trimming and J lost 5 bases; unmatched junction nucleotides: 9. CDR1 is SGDLS, CDR2 YYNGEE, per germline. CDR3 region: CASSKVTGQGNNEQFF. The CDR3, as DNA: TGTGCCAGCAGCAAAGTCACGGGACAGGGGAACAATGAGCAGTTCTTC.

CDR3 nucleotides: TGTGCCAGCAGTCAACTAGCGGGAGGAACCTACGAGCAGTACTTC. Its translation: CASSQLAGGTYEQYF. This chain uses TRBV6-6 with TRBJ2-7; 12 positions agree with TRBD2. The trim removed 5 bases at V and 2 bases at J, leaving 4 bases unmatched. Germline V gene sequence: CDR1 MNHNY, CDR2 SVGAGI (reference sequence). The CDR3 consists of 15 residues.

The CDR3 coding sequence is TGTGCCAGCAGTTCCCACCCCTCGGGGGAGCAGTACTTC. Its protein is CASSSHPSGEQYF. The chain carries TRBV28 and TRBJ2-7, with D possibly matching TRBD2 (5 bases). Deletions cut 4 bases from V and 7 bases from J, with 14 bases between. This CDR3 spans 13 amino acids. Germline V gene data show CDR1 as MDHEN and CDR2 as SYDVKM.